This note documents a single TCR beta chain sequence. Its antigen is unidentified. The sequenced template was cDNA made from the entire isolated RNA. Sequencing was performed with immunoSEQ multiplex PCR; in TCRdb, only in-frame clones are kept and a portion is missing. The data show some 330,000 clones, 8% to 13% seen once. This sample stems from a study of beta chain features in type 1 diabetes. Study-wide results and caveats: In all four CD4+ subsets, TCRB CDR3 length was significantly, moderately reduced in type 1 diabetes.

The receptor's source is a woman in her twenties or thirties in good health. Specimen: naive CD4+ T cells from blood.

The CDR3, as DNA: TGCAGCGTTGAAGATGGGACAGGGGGTATGTACGAGCAGTACTTC. Protein: CSVEDGTGGMYEQYF. The chain carries TRBV29-1 and TRBJ2-5, with 11 nucleotides matching TRBD1. The J call is uncertain, as TRBJ2-7 better fits the DNA end. The CDR3 has 15 residues. CDR1 and CDR2 from the germline V gene are SQVTM and ANQGSEA.